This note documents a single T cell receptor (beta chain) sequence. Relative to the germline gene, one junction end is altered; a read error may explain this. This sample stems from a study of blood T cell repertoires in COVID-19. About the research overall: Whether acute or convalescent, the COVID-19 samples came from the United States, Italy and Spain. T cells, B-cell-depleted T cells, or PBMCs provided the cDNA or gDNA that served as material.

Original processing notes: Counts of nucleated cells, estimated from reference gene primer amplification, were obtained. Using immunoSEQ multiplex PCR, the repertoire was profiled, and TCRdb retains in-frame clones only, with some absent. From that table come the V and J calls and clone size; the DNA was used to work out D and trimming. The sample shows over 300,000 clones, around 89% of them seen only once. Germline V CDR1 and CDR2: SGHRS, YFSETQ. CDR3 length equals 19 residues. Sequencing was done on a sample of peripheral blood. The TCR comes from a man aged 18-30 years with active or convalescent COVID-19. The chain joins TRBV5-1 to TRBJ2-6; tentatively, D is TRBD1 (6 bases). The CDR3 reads CASRSQFGTSRSGANVLTF. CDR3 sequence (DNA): TGCGCCAGCAGGTCCCAGTTCGGGACATCCCGCTCTGGGGCCAACGTGCTGACTTTC.